This TCR beta chain came from a study of blood T cell repertoires in COVID-19. V trimming: 3 bases; J trimming: 6 bases; junction bases outside the gene matches: 4. Per the germline V gene, CDR1 is SGDLS and CDR2 is YYNGEE. The CDR3 spans 14 residues. Here immunoSEQ multiplex PCR was the method, and the copy in TCRdb shows in-frame clones only, minus some. The sample yields 23,000 or so clones, 75% to 90% seen once. The source of this sequence is an elderly woman with acute or convalescent COVID-19. Sequencing was performed on peripheral blood. V and J are TRBV9 and TRBJ1-4; 8 bases match TRBD1. The DNA of the CDR3 is TGTGCCAGCAGCGGGACAGGGTGGGATGAAAAACTGTTTTTT. It specifies CASSGTGWDEKLFF.